Shown below are 7 T cell receptor beta chains from a single sample sequenced in a study of identical twins. TCRdb re-analysed the 5' RACE reads in MiXCR, keeping a single row per CDR3 protein. The sample has 500,000 to 550,000 distinct CDR3 sequences; 20% to 25% are singletons. The same data also went into a second study, on T cells expressing NK-cell markers.

Sequenced: CD4+ T cells sorted from blood. These receptors all come from a young woman in good health.

This clonotype was detected only a few times. This rearrangement joins TRBV6-2 or TRBV6-3 to TRBJ2-7, with D possibly TRBD1 on 6 matching bases. CDR1 is MNHEY, CDR2 SVGEGT, per germline. V dropped 6 bases and J dropped 0 bases, with 18 bases sitting between them. The CDR3 loop spans 16 amino acids. For the CDR3, the DNA is TGTGCCAGCAGCCTAAGGAAATCCAGGGGCTCCTACGAGCAGTACTTC. Protein: CASSLRKSRGSYEQYF.

This chain connects TRBV4-2 to TRBJ2-6; 9 nucleotides agree with TRBD2. Germline CDR1 LGHNA, CDR2 YNFKEQ. J lost 0 bases, V lost 4 bases, and 7 bases had no gene match. This CDR3 is 18 amino acids long. The CDR3 DNA is TGTGCCAGCAGCCGGGAGCGGGGGGCCTCCTCTGGGGCCAACGTCCTGACTTTC. This sequence encodes CASSRERGASSGANVLTF.

The rearrangement uses TRBV5-1 and TRBJ2-1, with 7 bases matching TRBD1. The CDR3 is made up of 14 amino acids. V shed 0 bases and J 9 bases; nucleotides not matched to a gene: 6. The germline CDR1 and CDR2 sequences are SGHRS and YFSETQ. CDR3: CASSLVQGRGEQFF. For the CDR3, the DNA is TGCGCCAGCAGCTTGGTACAGGGGAGAGGTGAGCAGTTCTTC.

This clonotype was picked up a small number of times. This rearrangement joins TRBV5-5 to TRBJ2-1, with D uncertain. Trimming removed 2 bases from V and 0 bases from J, with 12 bases in between. Germline CDR1 reads SGHKS; CDR2 reads YYEKEE (reference sequence). The CDR3 sequence is 16 residues long. The CDR3 region has the DNA TGTGCCAGCAGCTTTTACGGTAGTCGCTCCTACAATGAGCAGTTCTTC. Protein product: CASSFYGSRSYNEQFF. The full variable domain, in which reference TRBV5-5 and TRBJ2-1 provide the parts outside the CDR3, is DAGVTQSPTHLIKTRGQQVTLRCSPISGHKSVSWYQQVLGQGPQFIFQYYEKEERGRGNFPDRFSARQFPNYSSELNVNALLLGDSALYLCASSFYGSRSYNEQFFGPGTRLTVL.

The chain has TRBV12-3 or TRBV12-4 and TRBJ2-2; D not certain. Trimming removed 4 bases at V and 7 bases at J, with 4 bases between. CDR3 length equals 11 residues. This chain's CDR3 is CASSSYGELFF. In DNA, the CDR3 is TGTGCCAGCAGTTCGTACGGGGAGCTGTTTTTT.

This clonotype was seen more than once but under ten times. The V gene is TRBV20-1, the J gene TRBJ2-3, with 7 bases identical to TRBD2. The ends lost 0 bases at V and 5 bases at J; junction bases unmatched: 11. Germline V CDR1 and CDR2: DFQATT, SNEGSKA (reference sequence). The CDR3 consists of 16 residues. CDR3 coding DNA: TGCAGTGCTAGAGAAATAAAAAGACTAGCTAAAGATACGCAGTATTTT. Its translation is CSAREIKRLAKDTQYF.

The chain combines TRBV11-2 with TRBJ2-5, with 9 bases matching TRBD2. The CDR3 length is 15 residues. Looked up from germline, CDR1 is SGHAT and CDR2 is FQNNGV. The V segment lost 1 base and the J segment 4 bases; nucleotides outside the gene matches: 4. CDR3 sequence (DNA): TGTGCCAGCAGCTTAGTACGCGGGAGGGGAGAGACCCAGTACTTC. It is translated as CASSLVRGRGETQYF.